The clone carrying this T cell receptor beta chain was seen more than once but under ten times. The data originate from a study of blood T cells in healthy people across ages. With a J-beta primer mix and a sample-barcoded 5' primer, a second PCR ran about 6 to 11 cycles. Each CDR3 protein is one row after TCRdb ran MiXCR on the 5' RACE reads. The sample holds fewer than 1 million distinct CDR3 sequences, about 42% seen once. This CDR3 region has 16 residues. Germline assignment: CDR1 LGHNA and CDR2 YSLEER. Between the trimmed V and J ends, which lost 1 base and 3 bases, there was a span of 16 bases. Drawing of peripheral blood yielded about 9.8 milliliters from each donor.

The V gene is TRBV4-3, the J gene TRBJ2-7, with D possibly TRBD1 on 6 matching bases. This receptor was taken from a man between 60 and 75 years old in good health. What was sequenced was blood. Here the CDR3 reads CASSQGGSTGHYEQYF. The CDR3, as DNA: TGCGCCAGCAGCCAAGGAGGGTCGACAGGACACTACGAGCAGTACTTC.